This TCR beta chain was documented in a study of blood T cell repertoires in COVID-19. Study in general: The United States, Italy and Spain were the sources of the acute and convalescent COVID-19 samples. Sources were T cells, B-cell-depleted T cells, or PBMCs; the material itself was cDNA or gDNA.

Study processing details: Using reference gene primer amplification, nucleated cell counts were estimated. The data were produced by immunoSEQ multiplex PCR, yet TCRdb's version contains in-frame clones alone and is incomplete. That table supplies the V and J calls and clone size; D and trimming were determined from the DNA. The data show about 49,000 clones, 70% to 90% seen once. This CDR3 comprises 12 residues. V shed 6 bases and J shed 5 bases, with 7 bases lying between them. Per germline, CDR1 MNHEY and CDR2 SMNVEV (reference sequence). This clonotype originated in a human donor in a cohort sampled during active COVID-19. The chain joins TRBV27 to TRBJ2-2; D unresolved. Material: peripheral blood. The DNA for the CDR3 is TGTGCCAGCAGGAGACAAACCGGGGAGCTGTTTTTT. As protein: CASRRQTGELFF.